This T cell receptor (beta chain) was sequenced for a study of blood T cell repertoires in COVID-19 (dated by TCRdb to 2020 to 2021). Study-wide context: Collaborator samples came from the United States, Italy and Spain and covered acute and convalescent phases of COVID-19. The material from the prospective study consisted of cDNA or gDNA derived from T cells, B-cell-depleted T cells, or PBMCs. Deeply sampled blood TCRbeta repertoires from subjects exposed to, actively infected with, or recovered from COVID-19 were included in the dataset. The repertoires were made available in a free public database intended to serve as a resource for research on the immune response to SARS-CoV-2. The samples were drawn from the first 160 participants of the ongoing ImmuneRACE study and from 1,254 subjects provided by 6 global collaborators. Nearly every sample came with metadata listing a de-identified subject ID, COVID-19 status, age in years and sex. Where available, HLA class I and class II types were taken from metadata supplied by the sample provider and were not determined by assay-based typing. Study-level results and caveats: How much clinical and demographic metadata was included differed by source and by participant, and the metadata was provided uncurated.

The CDR3 holds 20 amino acids from the cysteine to the phenylalanine. The kept DNA is CDR3 alone, 60 bases in frame from the first base. V gives up 4 bases and J gives up 0 bases, and the segment between their germline ends measures 25 bases. A single count supports this clone. No cognate antigen has been identified for it. No per-base quality is available; no much larger clone lies one base away. In Seattle, one collaborating source enrolled patients while the infection was active and tracked those patients longitudinally over the course of disease. Each collaborating institution followed its own protocols to collect whole blood in K2EDTA tubes. For TCRbeta analysis, collaborators shipped samples in one of three forms: frozen whole blood, isolated PBMCs, or DNA extracted from either of those sample types. The immunoSEQ Assay, a bias-controlled multiplex PCR, was used to amplify TCRbeta CDR3 regions from genomic DNA. The study's processing was this. Nucleated cell counts per sample were estimated from amplification of reference gene primers within the assay. Sequence reads were collapsed and filtered to measure the absolute abundance of every unique TCRbeta CDR3 rearrangement. For each sample, productive Simpson clonality was calculated as the square root of Simpson's diversity index across productive rearrangements. This is the immuneACCESS table as TCRdb keeps it, with only in-frame sequences that have V and J called. A part of the clones is gone; compared with another copy, unresolved V genes explain less than half, and the rest is unexplained. The DNA gave D and trimming, while V, J and clone size come from that table. This sample gives 270,000 or so clones in total; nearly 90% of them show up just once. 2.1% of the sample comes from the top ten.

The sequence is built from TRBV23-1 and TRBJ1-5; the D gene lacks a confident call. TRBV23-1 carries the ORF label, with uncertain function. This clonotype was sampled from a woman aged 60-75 years with COVID-19, enrolled during active disease. Sequenced sample: peripheral blood. The encoded CDR3 is CASSPPIGYEFGYSNQPQHF. The bases read TGCGCCAGCAGTCCCCCAATTGGGTATGAATTCGGGTATAGCAATCAGCCCCAGCATTTT.